A single sample is the source of the 7 T cell receptor beta chains below, sequenced in a study of technical replicates of blood from a few donors. TCRdb's copy holds only in-frame clones and misses some; the assay was immunoSEQ multiplex PCR. Counted here are 65,000 to 80,000 clones, approximately 98% occurring once; the ten biggest clones make up roughly 0.2%. The source material was T cells isolated from PBMCs. The receptors originated from a human donor in good health.

A single count supports this clone. V and J are TRBV7-9 and TRBJ2-7, with D perhaps TRBD1 (7 bases). Germline V gene data show CDR1 as SEHNR and CDR2 as FQNEAQ (reference sequence). V lost 5 bases, J lost 3 bases, and 11 bases lay in between. CDR3 length equals 13 residues. The DNA of the CDR3 is TGTGCCAGCAGCGACAGGGAGGACTACGAGCAGTACTTC. As protein: CASSDREDYEQYF. The variable domain in full, completed from reference TRBV7-9 and TRBJ2-7, reads DTGVSQNPRHKITKRGQNVTFRCDPISEHNRLYWYRQTLGQGPEFLTYFQNEAQLEKSRLLSDRFSAERPKGSFSTLEIQRTEQGDSAMYLCASSDREDYEQYFGPGTRLTVT.

The chain links TRBV2 to TRBJ1-5, with a tentative D call TRBD1 (5 bases). The V end lost 7 bases, the J end lost 2 bases, and 12 bases lay between the germline ends. This CDR3 has 14 residues. Germline V gene lookup returns CDR1 SNHLY and CDR2 FYNNEI. Here the CDR3 reads CASTPQVGNQPQHF. In DNA, the CDR3 is TGTGCCAGCACCCCACAGGTCGGCAATCAGCCCCAGCATTTT.

The gene calls are TRBV4-1 and TRBJ2-1, with 10 bases lining up with TRBD2. The CDR3 is made up of 16 amino acids. Germline V gene lookup returns CDR1 MGHRA and CDR2 YSYEKL. V was pared by 3 bases and J by 4 bases, with 6 bases of the junction left unmatched. The CDR3 loop reads CASSQGLAGGYNEQFF. CDR3 coding DNA: TGCGCCAGCAGCCAGGGATTAGCGGGAGGTTACAATGAGCAGTTCTTC.

The gene calls are TRBV5-1 and TRBJ1-2; TRBD1 matches at 7 bases. Germline lookup yields CDR1 SGHRS and CDR2 YFSETQ. There are 15 residues in the CDR3. V was pared by 4 bases and J by 3 bases, with 9 bases of the junction left unmatched. The CDR3 region has the DNA TGCGCCAGCAGCCCCGACCCTGACAGGGACTATGGCTACACCTTC. It translates to CASSPDPDRDYGYTF.

In its sample, this clone was seen once. J is TRBJ1-1 and V is TRBV28, with a weak D call TRBD1 (5 bases). V lost 5 bases and J lost 4, with 14 bases in between. Germline V gene lookup returns CDR1 MDHEN and CDR2 SYDVKM. This CDR3 contains 14 residues. CDR3 sequence reads: CASSIRVWGTEAFF. Written as DNA, the CDR3 is TGTGCCAGCAGTATCAGGGTCTGGGGCACTGAAGCTTTCTTT.

The gene calls are TRBV27 and TRBJ2-1; 15 bases agree with TRBD2. J lost 5 bases, V lost 8 bases, and 13 bases had no gene match. The CDR3 contains 18 residues. Per the germline V gene, CDR1 is MNHEY and CDR2 is SMNVEV (reference sequence). CDR3 in DNA: TGTGCCAGCGGGTCTGGGACTAGCGGGAGGACCGGCCACAATGAGCAGTTCTTC. This gives the protein CASGSGTSGRTGHNEQFF.

This chain uses TRBV9 with TRBJ1-1; D ambiguous. This CDR3 spans 15 amino acids. V dropped 3 bases and J dropped 5 bases, with 17 bases sitting between them. The germline CDR1 and CDR2 sequences are SGDLS and YYNGEE. Written as DNA, the CDR3 is TGTGCCAGCAGCGACCCGGACTGGGGAGGAACTGAAGCTTTCTTT. This gives the protein CASSDPDWGGTEAFF.